These 24 T cell receptor beta chains were all obtained from the same sample, sequenced in a study of blood T cells in healthy people across ages. Alongside a J-beta primer mix, a sample-barcoded 5' primer served in a second PCR lasting roughly 7 to 12 cycles. TCRdb independently ran MiXCR on the 5' RACE reads; one entry per CDR3 protein. The sample records approximately 780,000 distinct CDR3 sequences, around 24% being singletons. This same sample was also taken into another study, of T cells of mothers and their children.

The source material was blood. The receptor source for this set is a boy between 5 and 17 years old in good health.

This clonotype has only a few counts. The gene calls are TRBV10-3 and TRBJ2-5, with D tentatively TRBD1 (6 bases). V lost 4 bases to trimming and J lost 0 bases, with 9 bases between them. Germline V lookup: CDR1 ENHRY, CDR2 SYGVKD. The CDR3 length is 14 residues. CDR3 residues: CAISGRTDQETQYF. CDR3 sequence (DNA): TGTGCCATCAGTGGTCGGACAGACCAAGAGACCCAGTACTTC.

The rearrangement links TRBV4-1 to TRBJ1-2, with 8 bases identical to TRBD1. The CDR3 spans 17 residues. V lost 5 bases, J lost 6 bases, and 17 bases stayed unmatched. Germline V CDR1 and CDR2: MGHRA, YSYEKL. This CDR3 is CASSSPSDTRGRNGYTF. DNA for the CDR3: TGCGCCAGCAGCTCCCCTTCTGATACCAGGGGGCGGAATGGCTACACCTTC.

This clonotype appeared a single time. The chain links TRBV7-6 to TRBJ1-3; D is unclear. V was trimmed by 5 bases and J by 0 bases, leaving 8 bases between them. This CDR3 is 14 amino acids long. In germline, CDR1 is SGHVS, CDR2 FNYEAQ. The CDR3 DNA is TGTGCCAGCAGCCTATTCCTCTCTGGAAACACCATATATTTT. Amino acids: CASSLFLSGNTIYF.

This clonotype showed up just a few times. The rearrangement joins TRBV24-1 to TRBJ2-5, with a tentative D call TRBD2 (7 bases). Germline CDR1 reads KGHDR; CDR2 reads SFDVKD. V gave up 6 bases and J gave up 1 base, with 14 bases separating them. The CDR3 is 15 residues long. CDR3 nucleotides: TGTGCCACCAGTCGAAGGGGGAGGGGCCAAGAGACCCAGTACTTC. Translation: CATSRRGRGQETQYF.

This clonotype was detected only a few times. This sequence joins TRBV11-2 and TRBJ1-2; D is unclear. This CDR3 has 14 amino acids. Trimming left V 2 bases short and J 4 bases short, with 11 bases between. In germline, CDR1 is SGHAT, CDR2 FQNNGV. The CDR3 loop reads CASSLNGLGYGYTF. CDR3 nucleotide sequence: TGTGCCAGCAGCTTAAACGGGCTCGGCTATGGCTACACCTTC.

This chain links TRBV12-3 or TRBV12-4 with TRBJ1-3; D gene ambiguous. This CDR3 comprises 16 residues. V lost 5 bases and J 0 bases, leaving 14 bases between the germline ends. CDR3 nucleotide sequence: TGTGCCAGCAGTGACCGGGTCCCAGTCTCTGGAAACACCATATATTTT. This codes for CASSDRVPVSGNTIYF.

The J gene is TRBJ2-7, the V gene TRBV6-1; TRBD1 is a possible D gene (6 bases). In germline, CDR1 is MNHNS, CDR2 SASEGT. V lost 10 bases, J lost 0 bases, and 10 bases lay in between. The CDR3 runs to 12 residues. The CDR3 sequence is CAIDRSSYEQYF. CDR3 nucleotides: TGTGCCATAGACAGGAGCTCCTACGAGCAGTACTTC.

This clonotype was counted between two and nine times. The chain is built from TRBV7-9 and TRBJ2-3; TRBD2 aligns across 7 bases. The germline CDR1 and CDR2 sequences are SEHNR and FQNEAQ (reference sequence). This CDR3 comprises 16 residues. Unmatched junction bases numbered 12, after V lost 5 bases and J lost 4 bases. The CDR3 reads CASSPREGGGPDTQYF. The CDR3 bases are TGTGCCAGCAGCCCGCGTGAGGGCGGGGGACCAGATACGCAGTATTTT.

This clonotype was detected only a few times. The gene calls are TRBV4-1 and TRBJ2-5; no reliable D call. The end of the DNA aligns better with TRBJ2-7, so the J call may be wrong. This CDR3 contains 14 residues. Germline V CDR1 and CDR2: MGHRA, YSYEKL. CDR3 protein: CASSQGKAPHEQYF. The DNA for the CDR3 is TGCGCCAGCAGCCAAGGCAAGGCCCCCCACGAGCAGTACTTC.

This chain joins TRBV18 and TRBJ1-1; TRBD1 might be the D (5 bases). Germline V gene sequence: CDR1 KGHSH, CDR2 LQKENI. The CDR3 length is 22 residues. V was clipped by 6 bases and J by 4 bases, with 39 bases between them. CDR3 sequence reads: CASSLTTGPRSRQAGWTTEAFF. In DNA form, the CDR3 reads TGTGCCAGCTCTCTAACCACTGGACCAAGGTCGCGTCAAGCAGGGTGGACCACTGAAGCTTTCTTT. Complete variable domain (other parts from reference TRBV18 and TRBJ1-1): NAGVMQNPRHLVRRRGQEARLRCSPMKGHSHVYWYRQLPEEGLKFMVYLQKENIIDESGMPKERFSAEFPKEGPSILRIQQVVRGDSAAYFCASSLTTGPRSRQAGWTTEAFFGQGTRLTVV.

The rearrangement joins TRBV2 to TRBJ1-1; TRBD1 matches at 10 bases. This CDR3 has 13 residues. The V segment lost 10 bases and the J segment 3 bases; nucleotides outside the gene matches: 5. Germline V gene sequence: CDR1 SNHLY, CDR2 FYNNEI. This chain's CDR3 is CATDRGMDTEAFF. CDR3 coding DNA: TGTGCCACGGACAGGGGGATGGACACTGAAGCTTTCTTT.

This chain uses TRBV14 with TRBJ1-6, with no clear D. Germline CDR1 SGHDN, CDR2 FVKESK. This CDR3 contains 15 residues. V was clipped by 0 bases and J by 7 bases, with 10 bases between them. The CDR3 loop reads CASSQEREVNSPLHF. In nucleotides, the CDR3 is TGTGCCAGCAGCCAAGAGCGGGAGGTGAATTCACCCCTCCACTTT.

The chain couples TRBV20-1 to TRBJ2-3, with TRBD2 identical over 15 bases. V gave up 5 bases and J gave up 2 bases; unmatched junction bases: 11. Germline loops: CDR1 DFQATT, CDR2 SNEGSKA (reference sequence). CDR3 length: 18 amino acids. Here the CDR3 reads CSAPGLAGGMRNTDTQYF. DNA for the CDR3: TGCAGTGCTCCGGGACTAGCGGGGGGAATGCGCAACACAGATACGCAGTATTTT.

The sample holds many counts of this clonotype. The chain joins TRBV20-1 to TRBJ2-1, with a tentative D call TRBD1 (6 bases). The germline V and J ends were trimmed by 3 bases and 9 bases, with 9 bases remaining between them. Germline V CDR1 and CDR2: DFQATT, SNEGSKA (reference sequence). The CDR3 covers 11 residues. The chain's CDR3 is CSASPRGEQFF. DNA of the CDR3: TGCAGTGCTAGTCCCAGGGGTGAGCAGTTCTTC.

This clonotype showed up just a few times. The chain links TRBV6-2 or TRBV6-3 to TRBJ2-7; D might be TRBD2 (5 bases). CDR1 is MNHEY and CDR2 is SVGEGT in the germline V gene. Trimming took 7 bases from V and 0 from J, leaving 10 bases between them. This CDR3 spans 13 amino acids. CDR3 amino acids: CASTDGNSYEQYF. The CDR3 nucleotides read TGTGCCAGCACGGACGGGAACTCCTACGAGCAGTACTTC.

This clonotype was seen more than once but under ten times. The chain carries TRBV6-7 and TRBJ2-5; 11 nucleotides match TRBD2. TRBV6-7 is classed as an ORF, of uncertain function. The CDR3 runs to 19 residues. V was clipped by 6 bases and J by 5 bases; unmatched bases: 20. The CDR3: CASSVAGLAGGLIQETQYF. CDR3 bases: TGTGCCAGCAGCGTTGCTGGGCTAGCGGGGGGCCTCATCCAGGAGACCCAGTACTTC.

This clonotype showed up just a few times. The rearrangement joins TRBV4-1 to TRBJ2-5; D not certain. Judging by the DNA end, TRBJ2-7 fits better; the J call may be wrong. Germline CDR1 is MGHRA and CDR2 is YSYEKL. The CDR3 covers 14 residues. The CDR3 reads CASSPTEATYEQYF. For the CDR3, the DNA is TGCGCCAGCAGCCCCACTGAAGCGACCTACGAGCAGTACTTC.

The rearrangement joins TRBV30 to TRBJ1-3; no reliable D call. From germline, CDR1 is GTSNPN and CDR2 SVGIG (reference sequence). V lost 2 bases and J 2 bases, leaving 13 bases between the germline ends. CDR3 length: 15 amino acids. CDR3 coding DNA: TGTGCCTGGAGTAGGGCTGGGTCTCCTGGAAACACCATATATTTT. Amino acids: CAWSRAGSPGNTIYF. The entire variable domain, with the rest obtained from reference TRBV30 and TRBJ1-3, is as follows: SQTIHQWPATLVQPVGSPLSLECTVEGTSNPNLYWYRQAAGRGLQLLFYSVGIGQISSEVPQNLSASRPQDRQFILSSKKLLLSDSGFYLCAWSRAGSPGNTIYFGEGSWLTVV.

This clonotype came up a few times. The chain employs TRBV12-3 or TRBV12-4 and TRBJ2-7; D is tentatively TRBD1 or TRBD2 (6 bases each). The J call is in doubt because the DNA end fits TRBJ2-1 better. The CDR3 is 15 residues long. CDR3: CASSPGGVSYNEQFF. DNA of the CDR3: TGTGCCAGCAGTCCCGGGGGCGTGTCCTACAATGAGCAGTTCTTC.

The genes are TRBV9 and TRBJ2-7; D unresolved. The closer fit of TRBJ2-5 to the DNA end suggests the J call may be wrong. There are 16 residues in the CDR3. Germline V CDR1 and CDR2: SGDLS, YYNGEE. Written as DNA, the CDR3 is TGTGCCAGCAGCGGATCCAGATGTTTTTGGATGGAGACCCAGTACTTC. It is translated as CASSGSRCFWMETQYF.

V gene TRBV7-9 combines with J gene TRBJ2-1; weak D call: TRBD2 (5 bases). The better agreement between TRBJ2-7 and the DNA end casts doubt on the J call. This CDR3 is built from 13 residues. The germline CDR1 and CDR2 sequences are SEHNR and FQNEAQ (reference sequence). For the CDR3, the DNA is TGTGCCAGCAGCCCTCTACTAGGTGCCGAGCAGTACTTC. Translation: CASSPLLGAEQYF.

The chain combines TRBV6-6 with TRBJ1-4, with D perhaps TRBD1 (6 bases). CDR1 and CDR2 (germline): MNHNY, SVGAGI (reference sequence). The CDR3 sequence is 14 residues long. V was pared by 5 bases and J by 8 bases, with 15 bases between. The CDR3 protein is CASSQSDRMEKLFF. In DNA form, the CDR3 reads TGTGCCAGCAGTCAAAGCGACAGGATGGAAAAACTGTTTTTT.

The V gene is TRBV3-1, the J gene TRBJ1-4; D not resolved. The germline V gene encodes CDR1 LGHDT and CDR2 YNNKEL (reference sequence). V lost 3 bases to trimming and J lost 5 bases, with 16 bases between them. The CDR3 spans 16 residues. CDR3 residues: CASSHSIGRGNEKLFF. The CDR3 nucleotides are TGTGCCAGCAGCCATTCGATCGGGCGCGGGAATGAAAAACTGTTTTTT. The whole variable domain, remainder taken from reference TRBV3-1 and TRBJ1-4, is DTAVSQTPKYLVTQMGNDKSIKCEQNLGHDTMYWYKQDSKKFLKIMFSYNNKELIINETVPNRFSPKSPDKAHLNLHINSLELGDSAVYFCASSHSIGRGNEKLFFGSGTQLSVL.

This clonotype has only a few counts. The rearrangement links TRBV7-8 to TRBJ2-7; 10 bases align to TRBD1. This CDR3 is 13 amino acids long. Germline loops: CDR1 SGHVS, CDR2 FQNEAQ. The ends lost 5 bases at V and 6 bases at J; junction bases unmatched: 4. CDR3 protein: CASSIDRGREQYF. CDR3 nucleotide sequence: TGTGCCAGCAGCATTGACAGGGGGCGCGAGCAGTACTTC.